The rows below give T cell receptor beta chains drawn from one sample of a study of blood T cell repertoires in COVID-19. Sequenced by immunoSEQ multiplex PCR; TCRdb stores in-frame clones only, minus some. The table shows 250,000 or so clones, with approximately 90% occurring only once. Sequencing was carried out using PBMCs or T cells enriched from blood (not recorded which). Receptor source: a young man who had recovered from COVID-19. Both conserved end residues are part of each CDR3. The D gene is left open where the match is weak.

d_call v_call cdr3_aa
- TRBV5-1 CASSWGPGGLGQPQHF
- TRBV2 CASSGGTGAEAFF
- TRBV15 CATSRDRQGTEAFF
TRBD1 TRBV6-2/TRBV6-3 CASSGGQVPDTQYF
- TRBV28 CASSLAGAYREQYF
TRBD2 TRBV28 CASSAPSGAWVYEQYF
TRBD2 TRBV24-1 CATSDRASGRDTQYF
- TRBV7-9 CATSTWDGGTEAFF
- TRBV18 CASSPETGAGNTIYF
- TRBV9 CASSVGTSGTPGELFF
- TRBV5-1 CASSGGDYGYTF
- TRBV14 CASSQAKTSTGELFF
- TRBV5-4 CASSLPGNYGYTF
TRBD1 TRBV6-5 CATWDRGPVYEQYF
- TRBV7-6 CASSSSEANTGELFF
TRBD2 TRBV28 CASSWGLAGGLTDTQYF
- TRBV6-2/TRBV6-3 CASSWRPGGTDTQYF
- TRBV3-1/TRBV3-2 CASSPRTDMNSPLHF
- TRBV6-5 CASREPGLLYNEQFF
TRBD2 TRBV10-3 CAIGASGGQTYNEQFF
- TRBV29-1 CSVGAGTDTQYF
TRBD1 TRBV2 CASSEAQTGGYTF
TRBD2 TRBV7-2 CASDRGGRAAEQFF
- TRBV19 CASSTYTEAFF
- TRBV5-4 CASSSNRNTEAFF
- TRBV12-5 CASGLVRGSEGYGYTF
- TRBV3-1/TRBV3-2 CASSLAKTTEAFF
TRBD1 TRBV18 CASSMGTGAEQYF
- TRBV3-1/TRBV3-2 CASSQEGAEGTYEQYF
TRBD1 TRBV12-3/TRBV12-4 CASRTDRGYGYTF
TRBD2 TRBV11-3 CASSLGLAGVNTGELFF
- TRBV19 CASRPGALNTGELFF
- TRBV2 CASRAFNGNTIYF
- TRBV3-1/TRBV3-2 CASSLAGGELFF